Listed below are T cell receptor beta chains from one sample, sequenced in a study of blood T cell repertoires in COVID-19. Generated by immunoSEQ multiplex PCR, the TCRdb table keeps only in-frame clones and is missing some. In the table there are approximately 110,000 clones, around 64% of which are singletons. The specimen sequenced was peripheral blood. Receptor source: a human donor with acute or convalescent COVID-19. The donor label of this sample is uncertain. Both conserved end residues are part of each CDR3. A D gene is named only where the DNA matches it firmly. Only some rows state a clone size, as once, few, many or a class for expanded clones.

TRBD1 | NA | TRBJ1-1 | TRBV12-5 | CASAWDRVDTEAFF | TGTGCTAGTGCCTGGGACAGGGTCGACACTGAAGCTTTCTTT
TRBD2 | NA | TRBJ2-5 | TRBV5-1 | CASRPYSGGAETQYF | TGCGCCAGCAGGCCCTATAGCGGGGGGGCAGAGACCCAGTACTTC
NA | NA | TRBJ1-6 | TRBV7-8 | CASRQGGNNSPLHF | TGTGCCAGCAGGCAGGGAGGGAACAATTCACCCCTCCACTTT
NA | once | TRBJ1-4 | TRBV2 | CASSDRAEGEKLFF | TGTGCCAGCAGTGACAGGGCGGAGGGGGAAAAACTGTTTTTT
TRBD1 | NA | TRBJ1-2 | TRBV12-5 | CASGRTGEEYGYTF | TGTGCTAGTGGCCGGACAGGGGAGGAGTATGGCTACACCTTC
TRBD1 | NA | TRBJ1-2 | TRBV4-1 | CASKPPGQGNYGYTF | TGCGCCAGCAAGCCTCCGGGACAGGGTAATTATGGCTACACCTTC
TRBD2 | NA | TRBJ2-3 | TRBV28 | CASSGGVLAGFNTQYF | TGTGCCAGCAGTGGTGGGGTACTAGCGGGGTTCAATACGCAGTATTTT
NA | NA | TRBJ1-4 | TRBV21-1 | CASSKIARETNEKLFF | TGTGCCAGCAGCAAAATCGCGAGGGAAACTAATGAAAAACTGTTTTTT
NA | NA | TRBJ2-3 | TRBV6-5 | CASRPGHLQNTQYF | TGTGCCAGCAGACCGGGACACCTTCAGAATACGCAGTATTTT
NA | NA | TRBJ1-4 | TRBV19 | CASSRTATNEKLFF | TGTGCCAGTAGTCGGACAGCAACTAATGAAAAACTGTTTTTT